This T cell receptor beta chain was identified during a study of blood T cell repertoires in COVID-19. About the study: Specimens from acute and convalescent COVID-19 originated in the United States, Italy and Spain. The cDNA or gDNA used as material had been derived from T cells, B-cell-depleted T cells, or PBMCs.

Assay: immunoSEQ multiplex PCR; the TCRdb copy retains only in-frame clones and omits some. The sample consists of 330,000 or so clones, roughly 87% of them appearing once. V was cut by 5 bases and J by 1 base, with 15 bases left in between. CDR3 length equals 16 residues. Germline values: CDR1 MDHEN, CDR2 SYDVKM. The receptor was derived from a man aged 25-45 years with COVID-19, enrolled during active disease. The J gene is TRBJ2-1, the V gene TRBV28; TRBD2 is a possible D gene (5 bases). Sequencing was performed on peripheral blood. The chain's CDR3 is CASSPPGSRSYNEQFF. CDR3 DNA sequence: TGTGCCAGCAGTCCCCCGGGAAGTCGATCCTACAATGAGCAGTTCTTC.